The present T cell receptor beta chain was sequenced within a study of cytomegalovirus exposure and HLA in healthy donors. PCR involved 60 Vbeta and 13 Jbeta primers. TCRdb's copy holds only in-frame clones and misses some; the assay was immunoSEQ multiplex PCR. The sample lists 200,000 to 250,000 clones; 70% to 90% were seen once. Germline CDR1 and CDR2: MNHEY and SMNVEV (reference sequence). J was trimmed by 5 bases and V by 1 base; bases with no gene match: 5. CDR3 size: 15 residues. Turning to this clone: Its antigen is unknown.

Overall study findings and caveats: For TCR beta chains, V- and J-gene trimming was later linked to a missense DCLRE1C variant.

The clonotype was recovered from a human donor in good health. The chain has TRBV27 and TRBJ2-1, with 7 positions matching TRBD2. Sequences were obtained from PBMCs. The CDR3 DNA sequence: TGTGCCAGCAGTTTATTGCGGGAGATGCACAATGAGCAGTTCTTC. Its protein is CASSLLREMHNEQFF.